Following are 18 T cell receptor beta chains from one sample sequenced in a study of Graves' ophthalmopathy and Graves' hyperthyroidism. Amplification of the TCR beta CDR3 regions used RNA transcripts (as template). First-round RT-PCR relied on HTBI primers, and a second-round multiplex PCR came next. TCRdb re-called the multiplex PCR reads through MiXCR, storing one row per CDR3 protein. The profile covers around 1,000,000 distinct CDR3 sequences, with about two fifths appearing a single time and around 10% taken by the ten largest. Sequencing input: peripheral blood or thyroid tissue (not recorded which). Receptors were obtained from an adult man with Graves' hyperthyroidism.

This clonotype was picked up many times. This sequence joins TRBV29-1 and TRBJ2-7; tentatively, D is TRBD1 or TRBD2 (5 bases each). The CDR3 consists of 12 residues. Trimming shortened V by 3 bases and J by 4 bases, and 10 bases separated the two germline ends. Germline CDR1 SQVTM, CDR2 ANQGSEA. The CDR3 DNA sequence: TGCAGCGTTGAGAGGGGTGGGTACGAGCAGTACTTC. Translated: CSVERGGYEQYF.

The CDR3 region has the DNA TGTGCCAGCAGCCCTCCGGGACAGGGGCTCACTGAAGCTTTCTTT. Protein: CASSPPGQGLTEAFF. The chain has TRBV5-4 and TRBJ1-1; TRBD1 aligns across 10 bases. The CDR3 runs to 15 residues. Germline CDR1 and CDR2: SGHNT and YYREEE (reference sequence). The V and J ends lost 4 bases and 4 bases, in that order; junction bases with no gene match: 7. Combining the CDR3 with reference TRBV5-4 and TRBJ1-1 gives the whole variable domain ETGVTQSPTHLIKTRGQQVTLRCSSQSGHNTVSWYQQALGQGPQFIFQYYREEENGRGNFPPRFSGLQFPNYSSELNVNALELDDSALYLCASSPPGQGLTEAFFGQGTRLTVV.

The J gene is TRBJ2-7, the V gene TRBV6-2 or TRBV6-3; 11 nucleotides line up with TRBD1. J lost 1 base, V lost 6 bases, and 8 bases had no gene match. Germline V gene lookup returns CDR1 MNHEY and CDR2 SVGEGT. There are 16 residues in the CDR3. CDR3 region: CASRSSGQGASYEQYF. CDR3 nucleotide sequence: TGTGCCAGCAGGAGTAGCGGACAGGGGGCTTCCTACGAGCAGTACTTC.

In DNA, the CDR3 is TGTGCCAGCTCACCCCAACAGCGGCTCGACCGCAGCTCTGGAAACACCATATATTTT. Amino acids: CASSPQQRLDRSSGNTIYF. V is TRBV18 and J is TRBJ1-3, with no clear D. The germline V gene has CDR1 KGHSH and CDR2 LQKENI. The CDR3 consists of 19 residues. V shed 3 bases and J shed 0 bases, with 21 bases lying between them. Combining the CDR3 with reference TRBV18 and TRBJ1-3 gives the whole variable domain NAGVMQNPRHLVRRRGQEARLRCSPMKGHSHVYWYRQLPEEGLKFMVYLQKENIIDESGMPKERFSAEFPKEGPSILRIQQVVRGDSAAYFCASSPQQRLDRSSGNTIYFGEGSWLTVV.

This clonotype was detected only a few times. The chain uses TRBV12-5 and TRBJ2-5, with TRBD1 as a possible D gene (5 bases). Germline V gene lookup returns CDR1 LGHNT and CDR2 FRNRAP. V dropped 3 bases and J dropped 5 bases, with 10 bases sitting between them. The CDR3 contains 13 residues. The CDR3 loop reads CASGFGAMETQYF. The CDR3 nucleotides are TGTGCTAGTGGTTTTGGGGCGATGGAGACCCAGTACTTC.

Remarks on this clonotype: At one of its ends the junction is not consistent with the germline gene, which may arise from a read error. The chain recombines TRBV20-1 with TRBJ2-5; 9 bases are shared with TRBD1. The CDR3 consists of 14 residues. CDR1 and CDR2 from the germline V gene are DFQATT and SNEGSKA (reference sequence). The CDR3 DNA follows: TGCAGGCCTTCCCACAGGGGGCGTTCAGAGGCCCAGTACTTC. It translates to CRPSHRGRSEAQYF.

V gene TRBV27 combines with J gene TRBJ2-7; 9 bases align to TRBD1. Looked up from germline, CDR1 is MNHEY and CDR2 is SMNVEV (reference sequence). The ends lost 5 bases at V and 3 bases at J; junction bases unmatched: 11. The CDR3 extends over 16 amino acids. The CDR3 DNA is TGTGCCAGCAGTGGGAGACTCGGGACAGGGCACTACGAGCAGTACTTC. It yields the protein CASSGRLGTGHYEQYF.

V and J are TRBV30 and TRBJ1-1; no firm D call. V lost 5 bases to trimming and J lost 7 bases, with 11 bases between them. This CDR3 region has 11 residues. Per germline, CDR1 GTSNPN and CDR2 SVGIG (reference sequence). The CDR3 region is CAWFYEVEAFF. The CDR3 nucleotides read TGTGCCTGGTTTTACGAAGTTGAAGCTTTCTTT.

This clonotype has ten or more counts. V gene TRBV7-3 combines with J gene TRBJ1-1; maybe TRBD1 (5 bases). CDR3 length equals 15 residues. Trimming stripped 5 bases from V and 2 bases from J, with 15 bases between. CDR1 is SGHTA and CDR2 is FQGTGA in the germline V gene. The CDR3: CASSPTGRSNTEAFF. CDR3 nucleotides: TGTGCCAGCAGCCCTACGGGACGTAGTAACACTGAAGCTTTCTTT.

This clonotype was counted ten times or more. The V and J genes are TRBV20-1 and TRBJ2-7; 8 bases are a match to TRBD2. V shed 2 bases and J 1 base; nucleotides not matched to a gene: 7. This CDR3 is 15 amino acids long. From germline, CDR1 is DFQATT and CDR2 SNEGSKA (reference sequence). CDR3 amino acids: CSARKSGGPSYEQYF. CDR3 DNA sequence: TGCAGTGCTAGAAAGAGCGGGGGTCCTTCCTACGAGCAGTACTTC.

V is TRBV10-3 and J is TRBJ1-1; tentatively, D is TRBD1 (6 bases). The CDR3 runs 18 residues. V shed 2 bases and J shed 1 base, with 20 bases lying between them. Germline V CDR1 and CDR2: ENHRY, SYGVKD. The CDR3 is CAISELDRPPGWNTEAFF. The CDR3 nucleotides read TGTGCCATCAGTGAGCTAGACAGGCCGCCTGGCTGGAACACTGAAGCTTTCTTT.

A remark on this clonotype: This could be a read error, since a much larger clone is one nucleotide away. The chain combines TRBV9 with TRBJ1-1; the match to TRBD1 covers 7 bases. CDR1 and CDR2 from the germline V gene are SGDLS and YYNGEE. The length of the CDR3 is 15 residues. The CDR3 protein is CDSSVVGTANTEAFF. The CDR3 DNA reads as TGTGACAGCAGCGTAGTAGGGACAGCGAACACTGAAGCTTTCTTT.

The gene calls are TRBV2 and TRBJ1-5; 7 bases fit TRBD1. The V and J ends lost 6 bases and 4 bases, in that order; junction bases with no gene match: 12. CDR1 is SNHLY, CDR2 FYNNEI, per germline. There are 16 residues in the CDR3. CDR3 amino acids: CASSQDWTGENQPQHF. CDR3 nucleotide sequence: TGTGCCAGCAGCCAAGATTGGACAGGTGAAAATCAGCCCCAGCATTTT.

This clonotype was detected many times. J is TRBJ1-5 and V is TRBV20-1, with TRBD1 matching 10 bases. The CDR3 extends over 15 amino acids. V shed 3 bases and J 5 bases; nucleotides not matched to a gene: 7. Looked up from germline, CDR1 is DFQATT and CDR2 is SNEGSKA (reference sequence). The CDR3 DNA is TGCAGTGCTAGTCTTTCGGGACAGGGGCATCAGCCCCAGCATTTT. Protein product: CSASLSGQGHQPQHF.

Only a few counts were recorded for this clonotype. The chain is built from TRBV20-1 and TRBJ2-7; possible D gene TRBD1, 5 bases. Deletions cut 6 bases from V and 4 bases from J, with 22 bases between. The germline gives CDR1 DFQATT, CDR2 SNEGSKA (reference sequence). The CDR3 runs 15 residues. In DNA, the CDR3 is TGCAGTGCGGACCTTTCGAAGGGGTCCGGATACGAGCAGTACTTC. It specifies CSADLSKGSGYEQYF.

As to this clonotype: At one boundary the junction diverges from the germline segment, which might be a read error. This chain joins TRBV10-1 and TRBJ2-5, with TRBD1 identical over 10 bases. The CDR3 runs 17 residues. The germline V gene encodes CDR1 WNHNN and CDR2 SYGVQD (reference sequence). In nucleotides, the CDR3 is TGTGCCAGCAGTAATCGACCCGGGACAGGGGTCGGTGAGACCCAGTACTTC. This translates into CASSNRPGTGVGETQYF.

DNA of the CDR3: TGTGCCAGCAAAGACAGACAGGGGAGCTACGAGCAGTACTTC. Translated: CASKDRQGSYEQYF. The chain has TRBV6-1 and TRBJ2-7; 8 bases agree with TRBD1. The CDR3 spans 14 residues. The germline gives CDR1 MNHNS, CDR2 SASEGT. The V segment lost 7 bases and the J segment 3 bases; nucleotides outside the gene matches: 8.

This clonotype appeared a few times. The V call is TRBV20-1, the J call TRBJ2-5, with D perhaps TRBD2 (6 bases). The V gene lost 5 bases and the J gene lost 9 bases, with 19 bases spanning the gap. Looked up from germline, CDR1 is DFQATT and CDR2 is SNEGSKA (reference sequence). The CDR3 runs 13 residues. The CDR3 protein is CSAPVAGTSAQYF. CDR3 DNA: TGCAGTGCTCCTGTCGCGGGGACGTCGGCCCAGTACTTC.